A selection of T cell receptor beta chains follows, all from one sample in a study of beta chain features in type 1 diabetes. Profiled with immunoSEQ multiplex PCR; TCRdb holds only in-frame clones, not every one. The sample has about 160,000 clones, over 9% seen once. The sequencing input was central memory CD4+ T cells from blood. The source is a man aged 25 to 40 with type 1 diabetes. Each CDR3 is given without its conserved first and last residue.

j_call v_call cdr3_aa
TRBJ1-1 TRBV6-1 ASSRNSMNTEAF
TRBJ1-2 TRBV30 AWIIRGTGNYGYT
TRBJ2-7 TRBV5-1 ASSFEGGKVYEQY
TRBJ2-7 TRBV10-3 AIADMTGKSYEQY
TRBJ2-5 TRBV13 ASSSSGTAH
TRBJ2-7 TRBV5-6 ASSKDSYEQY
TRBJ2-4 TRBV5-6 ASSPDLGGVGGNIQY
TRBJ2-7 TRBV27 ASSSPFSYEQY
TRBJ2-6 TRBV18 ASSPLSTGGDGANVLT
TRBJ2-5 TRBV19 ASARTGGETQY
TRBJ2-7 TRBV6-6 ASRGLAGAGEY
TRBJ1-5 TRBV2 ASSQGQGEQPQH
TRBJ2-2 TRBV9 ASSVAGTSMSTGELF
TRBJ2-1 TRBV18 ASSRLAGGPGNEQF
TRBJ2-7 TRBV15 ATSRDFAGFLSYEQY
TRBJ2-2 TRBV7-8 ASSLGRRENTGELF
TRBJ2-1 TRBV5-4 ASSFRTGEVNEQF
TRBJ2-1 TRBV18 ASSPGTSDNEQF
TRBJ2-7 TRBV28 ASLADPYEQY
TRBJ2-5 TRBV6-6 ASSPAGRQETQY
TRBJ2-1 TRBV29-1 SARRDRQVSSYNEQF
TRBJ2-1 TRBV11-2 ASSRDRGNEQF
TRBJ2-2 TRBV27 ASVEPNTGELF
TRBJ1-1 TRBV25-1 ASSDPGRGNTEAF
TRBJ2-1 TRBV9 ASSVSGSGYNEQF
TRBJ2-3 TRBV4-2 ASSQEGRGSTDTQY
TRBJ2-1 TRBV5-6 ASSWDRYEQF
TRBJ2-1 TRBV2 ASSGEDYNEQF
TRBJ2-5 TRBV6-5 ASSEAGETQY
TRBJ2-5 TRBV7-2 ASSLTGVGETQY
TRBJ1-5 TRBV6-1 ASGTFPNQPQH
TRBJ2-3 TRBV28 ASRDSQLNTDTQY
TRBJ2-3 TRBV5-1 ASSLDLAAQY
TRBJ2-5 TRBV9 ASSVAAGPGETQY
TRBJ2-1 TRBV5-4 ASSPSPGQGDYNEQF
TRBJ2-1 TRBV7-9 ASSGQSGSSSYNEQF
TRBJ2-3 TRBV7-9 ASSLGRREQGDTQY
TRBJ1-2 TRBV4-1 ASSQDRGFDGYT
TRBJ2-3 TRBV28 ASRYTSTDTQY
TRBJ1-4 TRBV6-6 ASSYGGEELF
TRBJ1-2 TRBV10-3 AIGTQNYGYT
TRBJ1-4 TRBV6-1 ASSGRKGGTAEEKLF
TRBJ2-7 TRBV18 ASSPRDRVSVYEQY
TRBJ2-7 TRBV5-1 ASSLESSGVSYEQY
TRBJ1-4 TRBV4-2 ASSQGDGQPGD
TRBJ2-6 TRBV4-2 ASTDRRVHSGANVLT
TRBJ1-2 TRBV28 ASSLRGASNYGYT
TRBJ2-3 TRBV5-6 ASSLDTTDTQY
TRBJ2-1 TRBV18 ASSPGGGGEQF
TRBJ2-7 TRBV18 ASSGTGQGGKQY
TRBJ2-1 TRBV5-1 ASSLSGLINEQF
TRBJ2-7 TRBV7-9 ASSRVSGRAYEQY
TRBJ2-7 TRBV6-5 ASSRANGGSYEQY